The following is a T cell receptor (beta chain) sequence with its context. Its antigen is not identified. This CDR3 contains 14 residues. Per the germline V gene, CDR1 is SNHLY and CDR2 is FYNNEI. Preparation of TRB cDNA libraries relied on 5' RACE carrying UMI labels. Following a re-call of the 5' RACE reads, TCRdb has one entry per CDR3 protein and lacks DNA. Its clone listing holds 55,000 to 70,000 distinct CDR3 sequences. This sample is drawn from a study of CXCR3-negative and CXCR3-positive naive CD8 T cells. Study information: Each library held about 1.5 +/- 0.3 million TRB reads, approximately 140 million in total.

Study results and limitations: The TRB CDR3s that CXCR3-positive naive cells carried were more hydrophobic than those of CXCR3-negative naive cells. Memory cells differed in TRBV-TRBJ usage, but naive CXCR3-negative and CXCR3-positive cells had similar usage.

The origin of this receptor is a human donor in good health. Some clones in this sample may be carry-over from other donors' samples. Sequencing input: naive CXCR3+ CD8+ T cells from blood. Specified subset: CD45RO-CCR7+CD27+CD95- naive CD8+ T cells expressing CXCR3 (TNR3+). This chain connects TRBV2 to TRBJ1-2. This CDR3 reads CASSESSGAHGYTF.